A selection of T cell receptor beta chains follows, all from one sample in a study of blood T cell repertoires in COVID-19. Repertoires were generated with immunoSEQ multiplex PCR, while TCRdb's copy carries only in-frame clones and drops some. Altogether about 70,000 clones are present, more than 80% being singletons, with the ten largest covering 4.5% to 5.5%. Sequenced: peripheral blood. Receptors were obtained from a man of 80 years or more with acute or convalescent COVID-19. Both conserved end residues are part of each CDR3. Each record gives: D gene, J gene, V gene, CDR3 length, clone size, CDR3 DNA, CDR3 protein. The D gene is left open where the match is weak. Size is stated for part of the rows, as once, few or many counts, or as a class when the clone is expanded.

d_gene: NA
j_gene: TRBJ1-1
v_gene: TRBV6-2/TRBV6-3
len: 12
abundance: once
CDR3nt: TGTGCCAGCAGTTACTGGGCTGCTGAAGCTTTCTTT
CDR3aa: CASSYWAAEAFF

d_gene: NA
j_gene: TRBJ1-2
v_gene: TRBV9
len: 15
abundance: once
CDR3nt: TGTGCCAGCAGCGCCAGGACAGACCCAAACTATGGCTACACCTTC
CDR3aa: CASSARTDPNYGYTF

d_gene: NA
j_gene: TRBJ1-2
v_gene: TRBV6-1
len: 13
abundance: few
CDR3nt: TGTGCCAGCAGTGACAGGGCTAGATCTGGCTACACCTTC
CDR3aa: CASSDRARSGYTF

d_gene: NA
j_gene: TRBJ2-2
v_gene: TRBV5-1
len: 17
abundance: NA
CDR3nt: TGCGCCAGCAGCTTGGGACTAGGAGCCCCTACCACCGTGGAGCTGTTTTTT
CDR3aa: CASSLGLGAPTTVELFF

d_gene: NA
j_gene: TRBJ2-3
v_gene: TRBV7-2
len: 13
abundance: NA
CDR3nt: TGTGCCAGCAGCTTAGCTCTGTCAGATACGCAGTATTTT
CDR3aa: CASSLALSDTQYF

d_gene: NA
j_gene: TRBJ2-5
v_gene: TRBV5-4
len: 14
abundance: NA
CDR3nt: TGTGCCAGCAGCTTGGACGGGGTGGGTGAGACCCAGTACTTC
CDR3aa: CASSLDGVGETQYF

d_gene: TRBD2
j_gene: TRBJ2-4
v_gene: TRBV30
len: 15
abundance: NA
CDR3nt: TGTGCCTGGAGACCGCGCGGGGGGGCCGAAAACATTCAGTACTTC
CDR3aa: CAWRPRGGAENIQYF

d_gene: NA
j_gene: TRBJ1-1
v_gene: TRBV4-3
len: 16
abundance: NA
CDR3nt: TGCGCCAGCAGCCAAGAATACTGGGGGCTCTACACTGAAGCTTTCTTT
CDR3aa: CASSQEYWGLYTEAFF

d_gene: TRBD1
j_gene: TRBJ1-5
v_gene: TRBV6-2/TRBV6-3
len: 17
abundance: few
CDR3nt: TGTGCCAGCAGTTTCTATGACAGGGGGTTAAGTAATCAGCCCCAGCATTTT
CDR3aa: CASSFYDRGLSNQPQHF

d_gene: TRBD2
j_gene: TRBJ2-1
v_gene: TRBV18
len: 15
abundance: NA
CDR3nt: TGTGCCAGCTCAGAGCTAGCGGGAGGGCCTAATGAGCAGTTCTTC
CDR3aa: CASSELAGGPNEQFF

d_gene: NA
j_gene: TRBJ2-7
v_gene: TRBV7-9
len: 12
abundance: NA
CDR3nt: TGTGCCAGCAGCTTAGAGAGTTCCGAGCAGTACTTC
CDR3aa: CASSLESSEQYF

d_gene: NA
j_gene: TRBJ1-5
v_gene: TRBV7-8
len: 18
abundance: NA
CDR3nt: TGTGCCAGCAGCTTAGCCTGGACATTCACAAGGGGCAATCAGCCCCAGCATTTT
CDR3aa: CASSLAWTFTRGNQPQHF

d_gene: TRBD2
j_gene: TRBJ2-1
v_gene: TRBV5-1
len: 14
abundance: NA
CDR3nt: TGCGCCAGCAGAGGACTAGCGGGAGACAATGAGCAGTTCTTC
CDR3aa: CASRGLAGDNEQFF

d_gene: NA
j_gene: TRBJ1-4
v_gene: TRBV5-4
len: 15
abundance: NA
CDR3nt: TGTGCCAGCAGCCTTAGAACAGGTTTTAATGAAAAACTGTTTTTT
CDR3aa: CASSLRTGFNEKLFF

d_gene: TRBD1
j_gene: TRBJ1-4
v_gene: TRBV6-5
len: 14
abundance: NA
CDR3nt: TGTGCCAGCAGCTTGGACAGGCGGAGTGAAAAACTGTTTTTT
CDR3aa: CASSLDRRSEKLFF

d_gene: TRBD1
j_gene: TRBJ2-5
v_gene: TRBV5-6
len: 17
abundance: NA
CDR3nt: TGTGCCAGCAGCTTGGCCGTTGGGACAGGGGGCGGTGAGACCCAGTACTTC
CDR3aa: CASSLAVGTGGGETQYF

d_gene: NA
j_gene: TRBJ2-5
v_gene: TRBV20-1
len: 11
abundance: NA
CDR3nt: TGCAGTGCTAGCGGGGAAGGGACCCAGTACTTC
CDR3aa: CSASGEGTQYF

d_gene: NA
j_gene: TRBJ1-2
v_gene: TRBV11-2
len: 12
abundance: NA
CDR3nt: TGTGCCAGCAGCGTAGACCTCTATGGCTACACCTTC
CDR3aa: CASSVDLYGYTF

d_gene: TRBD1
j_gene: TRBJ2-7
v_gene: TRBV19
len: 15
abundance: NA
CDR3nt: TGTGCCAGTAGTCCCGGGACAGGGCTAACCTACGAGCAGTACTTC
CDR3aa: CASSPGTGLTYEQYF

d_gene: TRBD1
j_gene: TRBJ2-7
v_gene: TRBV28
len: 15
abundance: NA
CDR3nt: TGTGCCAGCAGGCCGGGGACAGGGGGCCATTACGAGCAGTACTTC
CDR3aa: CASRPGTGGHYEQYF

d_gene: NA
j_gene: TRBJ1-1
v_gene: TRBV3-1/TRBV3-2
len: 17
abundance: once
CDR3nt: TGTGCCAGCAGCCTACGGAGGGAGGGAGGTGAGTACACTGAAGCTTTCTTT
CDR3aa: CASSLRREGGEYTEAFF

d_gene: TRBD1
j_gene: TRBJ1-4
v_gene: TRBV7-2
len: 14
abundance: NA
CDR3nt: TGTGCCAGCACCAACAAGGGACAGAACGAAAAACTGTTTTTT
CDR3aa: CASTNKGQNEKLFF

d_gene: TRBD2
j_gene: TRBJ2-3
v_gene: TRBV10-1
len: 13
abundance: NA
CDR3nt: TGCGCCAGCAGTCAAGCGGGAACAGATACGCAGTATTTT
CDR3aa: CASSQAGTDTQYF

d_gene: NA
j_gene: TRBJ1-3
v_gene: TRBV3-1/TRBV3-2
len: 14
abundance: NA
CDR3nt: TGTGCCAGCAGCCAAGCACAGTCTGGAAACACCATATATTTT
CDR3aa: CASSQAQSGNTIYF

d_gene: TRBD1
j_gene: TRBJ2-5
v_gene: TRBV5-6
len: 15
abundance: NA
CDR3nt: TGTGCCAGCAGCCGGACAGGGGCTAGCCAAGAGACCCAGTACTTC
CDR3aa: CASSRTGASQETQYF

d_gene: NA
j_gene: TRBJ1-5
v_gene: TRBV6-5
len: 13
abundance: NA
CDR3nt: TGTGCCAGCAGCCGACAGTTCAATCAGCCCCAGCATTTT
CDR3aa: CASSRQFNQPQHF

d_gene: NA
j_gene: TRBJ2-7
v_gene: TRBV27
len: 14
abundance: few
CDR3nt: TGTGCCAGCAGTTCAGACAGACAGGCCTACGAGCAGTACTTC
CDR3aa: CASSSDRQAYEQYF

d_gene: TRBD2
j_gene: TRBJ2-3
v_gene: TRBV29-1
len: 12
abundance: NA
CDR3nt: TGCAGCGCTGGGGGGGAAACAGATACGCAGTATTTT
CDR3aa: CSAGGETDTQYF

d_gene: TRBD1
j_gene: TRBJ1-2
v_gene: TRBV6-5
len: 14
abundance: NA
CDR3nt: TGTGCCAGCAGCAGACAGGGTGGGACGGGCGGCTACACCTTC
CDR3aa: CASSRQGGTGGYTF

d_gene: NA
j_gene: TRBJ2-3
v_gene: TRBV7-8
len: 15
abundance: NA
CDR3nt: TGTGCCAGCAGCCCCCAACTAGACGTGGGGGATACGCAGTATTTT
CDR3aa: CASSPQLDVGDTQYF

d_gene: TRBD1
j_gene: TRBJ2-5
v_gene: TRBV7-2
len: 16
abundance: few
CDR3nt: TGTGCCAGCAGCTCCCTAGGGACAGGGTGGACGGAGACCCAGTACTTC
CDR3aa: CASSSLGTGWTETQYF

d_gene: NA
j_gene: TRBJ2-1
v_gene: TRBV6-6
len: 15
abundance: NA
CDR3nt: TGTGCCAGCAGTTCAGGCGGGCCATCCTACAATGAGCAGTTCTTC
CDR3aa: CASSSGGPSYNEQFF

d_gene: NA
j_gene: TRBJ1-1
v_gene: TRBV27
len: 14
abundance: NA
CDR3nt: TGTGCCAGCAGTCGGAACGGGATGGGCACTGAAGCTTTCTTT
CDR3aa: CASSRNGMGTEAFF

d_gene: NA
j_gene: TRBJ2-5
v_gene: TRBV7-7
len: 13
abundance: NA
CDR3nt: TGTGCCAGCAGCTTAGGGCACCAAGAGACCCAGTACTTC
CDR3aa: CASSLGHQETQYF

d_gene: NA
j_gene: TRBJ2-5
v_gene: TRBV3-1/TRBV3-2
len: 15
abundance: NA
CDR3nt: TGTGCCAGCAGCCAAGTTTCAGCGGGCCAAGAGACCCAGTACTTC
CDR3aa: CASSQVSAGQETQYF

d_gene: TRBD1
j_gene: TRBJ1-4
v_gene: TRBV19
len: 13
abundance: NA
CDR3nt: TGTGCCAGTCAGGACAGGCTTATGGAAAAACTGTTTTTT
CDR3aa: CASQDRLMEKLFF

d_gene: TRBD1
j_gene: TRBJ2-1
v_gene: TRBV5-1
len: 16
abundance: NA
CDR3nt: TGCGCCAGCAGCTTGGCCGGACAGGGAACTTACAATGAGCAGTTCTTC
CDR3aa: CASSLAGQGTYNEQFF

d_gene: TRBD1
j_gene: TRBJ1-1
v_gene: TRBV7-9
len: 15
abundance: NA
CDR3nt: TGTGCCAGCAGCCCCCTTGACAGGGGGGACACTGAAGCTTTCTTT
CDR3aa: CASSPLDRGDTEAFF

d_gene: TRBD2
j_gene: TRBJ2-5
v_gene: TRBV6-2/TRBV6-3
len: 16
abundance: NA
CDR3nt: TGTGCCAGCAGCGGGTTTAGCGGGAGAATGCAAGAGACCCAGTACTTC
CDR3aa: CASSGFSGRMQETQYF

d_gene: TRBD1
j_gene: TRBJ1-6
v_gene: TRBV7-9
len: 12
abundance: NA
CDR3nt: TGTGCCAGCAGCCGACAGGGTTCACCCCTCCACTTT
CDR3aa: CASSRQGSPLHF

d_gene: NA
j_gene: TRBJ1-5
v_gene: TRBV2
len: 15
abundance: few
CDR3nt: TGTGCCAGCAGTGTAATTAACAGGGGCAATCAGCCCCAGCATTTT
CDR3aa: CASSVINRGNQPQHF